This TCR beta chain was sequenced during a study of early T cells in non-severe SARS-CoV-2 infection (dated by TCRdb to the early 2020s). Notes on the research overall: Because TCR sequencing was done on bulk RNA from unsorted whole blood, the alpha and beta chains could not be paired.

This clonotype was recorded many times. Which antigen it targets is not known. No much larger clone is present one base from it, and per-base qualities are unavailable. Overall results and qualifications from the work: VDJdb matching was skewed toward anti-spike CD8 responses, so virus-specific expansions were likely underestimated and private and CD4 specificities were missed.

Receptor amplification or capture employed 5' RACE. The sequencer listed for this sample is NextSeq 500. To correct for sequencing error and PCR bias, the TCR library protocol tagged individual cDNA molecules with unique molecular identifiers. Both TCR alpha and beta chains were sequenced, and tight co-correlation was observed between alpha and beta sequence abundances in each sample. The study's processing was this. Decombinator V4 was used to annotate TCR sequences for V gene, J gene and CDR3. Expanded TCRs were defined as changing significantly between any two time points under a Poisson model with p below 0.0001. TCR abundances were normalised to the total number of TCRs sequenced in each sample and reported as counts per million. MAIT TCRs were defined by TRAV1-2 paired with TRAJ12, TRAJ20 or TRAJ33, and iNKT TCRs by TRAV10 paired with TRAJ18. VDJdb, accessed 1 November 2021, was searched for CMV, EBV and SARS-CoV-2 annotated TCRs, excluding TCRs annotated for multiple antigens. The public reads were run again by TCRdb, first through fastp at Q25 and then through MiXCR, and only productive beta chains were kept. Entries that share a CDR3 protein sequence are merged under the most common genes and DNA. The V and J calls, along with clone size, are taken from TCRdb and not from the paper's own processing. The sample table records around 50,000 distinct CDR3 sequences; about 9.2% of these occur just once. The ten largest clones capture roughly 8% of the sample.

Counted from cysteine to phenylalanine, this CDR3 has 13 amino acids. Of the read, only the CDR3 DNA is kept; its 39 bases are in frame from base 1. The germline V gene (reference sequence) specifies MNHEY as CDR1 and SMNVEV as CDR2. Trimming at the junction amounts to 2 bases on V and 5 bases on J, and the germline ends lie 7 bases apart. A case-control design nested within a healthcare worker cohort in London, UK, was used, with weekly nasopharyngeal swab PCR tests and blood sampling performed. Healthcare workers were enrolled in the week of the UK lockdown, from 23 to 31 March 2020, and were followed every week for up to roughly 15 weeks.

Rearrangement joined TRBV27 to TRBJ2-1; the D gene identity is not certain. Sequenced sample: whole blood. This clonotype was sampled from an adult who was a healthcare worker with PCR-confirmed SARS-CoV-2 infection or an uninfected control (not recorded which). CDR3 region: CASSLGTNNEQFF. The base sequence is TGTGCCAGCAGTTTAGGAACTAACAATGAGCAGTTCTTC.